Presented here are 27 T cell receptor beta chains from one specimen sequenced in a study of blood T cell repertoires in COVID-19. The assay was immunoSEQ multiplex PCR, and TCRdb's table has in-frame clones only and misses some. The sample has 150,000 to 200,000 clones, around 84% seen once. The sequenced material came from peripheral blood. Every receptor here comes from a human donor with acute or convalescent COVID-19. The donor label of this sample is uncertain.

This chain uses TRBV7-3 with TRBJ2-6; D might be TRBD1 (6 bases). Deletions cut 5 bases from V and 0 bases from J, with 14 bases between. CDR3 length: 17 amino acids. Looked up from germline, CDR1 is SGHTA and CDR2 is FQGTGA. This CDR3 reads CASSTRTASSGANVLTF. CDR3 nucleotide sequence: TGTGCCAGCAGCACTCGGACAGCAAGCTCTGGGGCCAACGTCCTGACTTTC.

The chain has TRBV29-1 and TRBJ1-2; 8 nucleotides align to TRBD1. Germline assignment: CDR1 SQVTM and CDR2 ANQGSEA. The ends lost 6 bases at V and 4 bases at J; junction bases unmatched: 7. The CDR3 sequence is 13 residues long. CDR3 bases: TGCAGCGTGCCCGACAGGGGAGGCTATGGCTACACCTTC. This encodes CSVPDRGGYGYTF.

This chain connects TRBV18 to TRBJ1-4, with D perhaps TRBD1 (6 bases). The V end was cut by 6 bases, the J end by 8 bases, with 19 bases between. Germline V gene sequence: CDR1 KGHSH, CDR2 LQKENI. This CDR3 spans 15 amino acids. This chain's CDR3 is CASSERQVKGEKLFF. In nucleotides, the CDR3 is TGTGCCAGCTCTGAAAGACAGGTTAAAGGGGAAAAACTGTTTTTT.

V usage is TRBV11-3 and J usage is TRBJ2-3; 9 nucleotides agree with TRBD1. In germline, CDR1 is SGHNT, CDR2 YENEEA. V lost 8 bases and J lost 5; bases outside the gene matches: 5. This CDR3 region has 13 residues. CDR3 DNA: TGTGCCAGCGGGAGGACAGGGGAAGATACGCAGTATTTT. Protein sequence: CASGRTGEDTQYF.

The chain couples TRBV5-6 to TRBJ1-2; a possible D gene is TRBD1 (5 bases). The CDR3 runs to 17 residues. The germline CDR1 and CDR2 sequences are SGHDT and YYEEEE. V lost 0 bases and J lost 4, with 19 bases in between. This CDR3 reads CASSLAFSQGSPYGYTF. In DNA, the CDR3 is TGTGCCAGCAGCTTGGCCTTTAGTCAGGGAAGTCCCTATGGCTACACCTTC.

The chain carries TRBV4-1 and TRBJ2-1; 11 bases are a match to TRBD2. There are 18 residues in the CDR3. Losses at the gene ends were 0 bases for V and 7 bases for J; bases not matched to a gene: 11. Per germline, CDR1 MGHRA and CDR2 YSYEKL. The CDR3 bases are TGCGCCAGCAGCCAAGATCCCTATAGCGGGGGGGCCGAAAATGAGCAGTTCTTC. Protein sequence: CASSQDPYSGGAENEQFF.

This chain connects TRBV24-1 to TRBJ1-2, with a possible D match to TRBD1 (5 bases). V was cut by 9 bases and J by 4 bases, with 11 bases left in between. Germline V gene lookup returns CDR1 KGHDR and CDR2 SFDVKD. The CDR3 is made up of 12 amino acids. In DNA form, the CDR3 reads TGTGCCACCCCCCAGGGTTTCTATGGCTACACCTTC. This translates into CATPQGFYGYTF.

This chain connects TRBV2 to TRBJ1-5; 8 bases are a match to TRBD1. Germline trimming cut 5 bases from V and 3 bases from J; bases unmatched to any gene: 9. The CDR3 has 16 amino acids. Germline lookup yields CDR1 SNHLY and CDR2 FYNNEI. CDR3 in amino acids: CASSRQGAGINQPQHF. The CDR3 nucleotides are TGTGCCAGCAGTCGGCAGGGGGCCGGAATCAATCAGCCCCAGCATTTT.

The CDR3 is CASTKPGQGPDTQYF. In DNA, the CDR3 is TGTGCCAGCACCAAACCGGGACAGGGCCCAGATACGCAGTATTTT. This sequence joins TRBV6-5 and TRBJ2-3; 9 bases line up with TRBD1. Germline CDR1 reads MNHEY; CDR2 reads SVGAGI. V shed 7 bases and J 4 bases; nucleotides not matched to a gene: 9. The CDR3 sequence is 15 residues long.

The table lists this clone with a few counts. The rearrangement uses TRBV15 and TRBJ2-1; a weak D match, TRBD1 (6 bases). Germline V CDR1 and CDR2: LNHNV, YYDKDF (reference sequence). The CDR3 runs to 17 residues. The V end lost 5 bases, the J end lost 7 bases, and 24 bases lay between the germline ends. The CDR3 DNA reads TGTGCCACCAGCTTACGCCCGGACAGTCTCTTGGGGAATGAGCAGTTCTTC. Its translation is CATSLRPDSLLGNEQFF.

The chain carries TRBV6-4 and TRBJ2-2; 10 bases are a match to TRBD2. This CDR3 has 19 residues. Germline V gives CDR1 MRHNA, CDR2 SNTAGT. The trim removed 3 bases at V and 4 bases at J, leaving 14 bases unmatched. CDR3 DNA: TGTGCCAGCAGTGAGAGAGCGCTAGCGGGGGCCGCGGGCACCGGGGAGCTGTTTTTT. Amino acid sequence: CASSERALAGAAGTGELFF.

The CDR3, as DNA: TGTGCCAGCTCACCGACCCGCTCGGGCTACAATGAGCAGTTCTTC. Residues: CASSPTRSGYNEQFF. V and J are TRBV18 and TRBJ2-1; D gene uncertain. Germline CDR1 is KGHSH and CDR2 is LQKENI. With 3 bases removed from V and 3 bases from J, the gap between germline ends came to 12 bases. The CDR3 is made up of 15 amino acids.

The chain is built from TRBV7-2 and TRBJ1-2; possible D gene TRBD1, 6 bases. The CDR3 is 18 residues long. Trimming left V 5 bases short and J 1 base short, with 23 bases between. CDR1 SGHTA and CDR2 FQGNSA come from the germline V gene. This CDR3 is CASSGYGRGGGYNYGYTF. In DNA form, the CDR3 reads TGTGCCAGCAGCGGATACGGGAGGGGAGGGGGTTATAACTATGGCTACACCTTC.

This chain connects TRBV10-3 to TRBJ1-2; D is unresolved. There are 14 residues in the CDR3. The V gene lost 3 bases and the J gene lost 8 bases, with 16 bases spanning the gap. CDR1 ENHRY and CDR2 SYGVKD come from the germline V gene. In DNA form, the CDR3 reads TGTGCCATCAGTGACCCGGGAGCCCCGCCCGGCTACACCTTC. Translation gives CAISDPGAPPGYTF.

The chain uses TRBV30 and TRBJ2-3, with a weak D call TRBD1 (6 bases). Trimming stripped 5 bases from V and 5 bases from J, with 11 bases between. The V gene's germline CDR1 is GTSNPN and CDR2 SVGIG (reference sequence). The CDR3 has 12 residues. The CDR3 loop is CAWSRGKDTQYF. In DNA form, the CDR3 reads TGTGCCTGGTCTAGGGGGAAAGATACGCAGTATTTT.

The chain couples TRBV19 to TRBJ1-6; D is perhaps TRBD1 (6 bases). CDR1 is LNHDA, CDR2 SQIVND, per germline (reference sequence). CDR3 length: 11 amino acids. The V end was cut by 3 bases, the J end by 14 bases, with 8 bases between. The CDR3 here is CASSIRGTLHF. CDR3 DNA sequence: TGTGCCAGTAGTATCAGGGGAACCCTCCACTTT.

The V call is TRBV7-8, the J call TRBJ2-5, with 10 bases matching TRBD2. The CDR3 has 15 residues. From germline, CDR1 is SGHVS and CDR2 FQNEAQ. With V trimmed by 5 bases and J by 5 bases, 8 bases remained unmatched. Here the CDR3 DNA reads TGTGCCAGCAGCGTACTAGCGGGGCCGGGGGAGACCCAGTACTTC. Residues: CASSVLAGPGETQYF.

This clone was seen only once. This chain uses TRBV3-1 (or the pseudogene TRBV3-2) with TRBJ2-6, with D possibly TRBD1 on 6 matching bases. The CDR3 extends over 19 amino acids. Germline values: CDR1 LGHDT, CDR2 YNNKEL (reference sequence). V was trimmed by 6 bases and J by 0 bases, leaving 21 bases between them. CDR3: CASRPPPGHINSGANVLTF. CDR3 DNA sequence: TGTGCCAGCAGACCCCCCCCGGGACACATCAACTCTGGGGCCAACGTCCTGACTTTC.

J is TRBJ2-3 and V is TRBV5-1; 9 bases are a match to TRBD2. V lost 2 bases, J lost 0 bases, and 1 base stayed unmatched. Germline CDR1 reads SGHRS; CDR2 reads YFSETQ. The CDR3 totals 15 residues. Here the CDR3 reads CASSFSGGSTDTQYF. The CDR3 bases are TGCGCCAGCAGCTTTAGCGGGGGTAGCACAGATACGCAGTATTTT.

The table lists this clone with a count of one. The gene calls are TRBV4-3 and TRBJ1-1, with D perhaps TRBD1 (6 bases). The CDR3 runs 15 residues. Germline CDR1 reads LGHNA; CDR2 reads YSLEER. V lost 4 bases and J 5 bases, leaving 17 bases between the germline ends. The CDR3 loop is CASSRGGRGETEAFF. The DNA of the CDR3 is TGCGCCAGCAGCCGGGGCGGCAGGGGAGAAACTGAAGCTTTCTTT.

The rearrangement uses TRBV27 and TRBJ2-6; D unresolved. CDR3 length: 20 amino acids. Germline values: CDR1 MNHEY, CDR2 SMNVEV (reference sequence). V lost 3 bases, J lost 1 base, and 22 bases lay in between. The DNA of the CDR3 is TGTGCCAGCAGTTTCTCCGCCACCCTTTTGGAGACTTCTGGGGCCAACGTCCTGACTTTC. It codes for CASSFSATLLETSGANVLTF. Full variable domain (outside the CDR3, taken from reference TRBV27 and TRBJ2-6): EAQVTQNPRYLITVTGKKLTVTCSQNMNHEYMSWYRQDPGLGLRQIYYSMNVEVTDKGDVPEGYKVSRKEKRNFPLILESPSPNQTSLYFCASSFSATLLETSGANVLTFGAGSRLTVL.

The chain links TRBV7-2 to TRBJ2-1, with 8 bases aligning to TRBD1. V lost 1 base to trimming and J lost 1 base; unmatched junction nucleotides: 6. The CDR3 sequence is 17 residues long. Germline values: CDR1 SGHTA, CDR2 FQGNSA. The CDR3 nucleotides read TGTGCCAGCAGCTTAGGGGGAAGGACAGGGTCCTACAATGAGCAGTTCTTC. Translation gives CASSLGGRTGSYNEQFF.

The rearrangement joins TRBV28 to TRBJ2-5; TRBD2 matches 10 bases. V was clipped by 5 bases and J by 5 bases; unmatched bases: 2. This CDR3 is 13 amino acids long. Germline CDR1 is MDHEN and CDR2 is SYDVKM. This CDR3 reads CASSRSGGETQYF. The CDR3 nucleotides read TGTGCCAGCAGTCGTAGCGGGGGGGAGACCCAGTACTTC.

This clone was found a few times. DNA for the CDR3: TGTGCCAGCAGGACGGCGGGGGGGAACACCGGGGAGCTGTTTTTT. It encodes CASRTAGGNTGELFF. The chain recombines TRBV7-2 with TRBJ2-2, with TRBD2 matching 8 bases. CDR3 length: 15 amino acids. V shed 6 bases and J 1 base; nucleotides not matched to a gene: 4. Germline V gene data show CDR1 as SGHTA and CDR2 as FQGNSA. The complete variable domain, with remaining parts taken from reference TRBV7-2 and TRBJ2-2, reads GAGVSQSPSNKVTEKGKDVELRCDPISGHTALYWYRQSLGQGLEFLIYFQGNSAPDKSGLPSDRFSAERTGGSVSTLTIQRTQQEDSAVYLCASRTAGGNTGELFFGEGSRLTVL.

The rearrangement uses TRBV7-3 and TRBJ1-2, with 8 bases fitting TRBD1. V gave up 5 bases and J gave up 1 base; unmatched junction bases: 6. Germline V CDR1 and CDR2: SGHTA, FQGTGA. The CDR3 runs to 15 residues. The CDR3 here is CASSPGQGNNYGYTF. CDR3 nucleotides: TGTGCCAGCAGCCCAGGACAGGGAAATAACTATGGCTACACCTTC. The full variable domain, in which reference TRBV7-3 and TRBJ1-2 provide the parts outside the CDR3, is GAGVSQTPSNKVTEKGKYVELRCDPISGHTALYWYRQSLGQGPEFLIYFQGTGAADDSGLPNDRFFAVRPEGSVSTLKIQRTERGDSAVYLCASSPGQGNNYGYTFGSGTRLTVV.

This chain joins TRBV11-3 and TRBJ1-6, with a possible D match to TRBD1 (5 bases). This CDR3 comprises 18 residues. V lost 6 bases and J 6 bases, leaving 24 bases between the germline ends. The germline V gene encodes CDR1 SGHNT and CDR2 YENEEA. The CDR3 bases are TGTGCCAGCAGGCGAAAAGGGGTACCCAACCTTAGTAATTCACCCCTCCACTTT. Translating gives CASRRKGVPNLSNSPLHF.

V is TRBV12-3 or TRBV12-4 and J is TRBJ1-2; the D is unclear. CDR3 length equals 12 residues. The germline V and J ends were trimmed by 5 bases and 4 bases, with 8 bases remaining between them. CDR3 sequence reads: CASSPLFYGYTF. CDR3 bases: TGTGCCAGCAGTCCACTATTCTATGGCTACACCTTC.